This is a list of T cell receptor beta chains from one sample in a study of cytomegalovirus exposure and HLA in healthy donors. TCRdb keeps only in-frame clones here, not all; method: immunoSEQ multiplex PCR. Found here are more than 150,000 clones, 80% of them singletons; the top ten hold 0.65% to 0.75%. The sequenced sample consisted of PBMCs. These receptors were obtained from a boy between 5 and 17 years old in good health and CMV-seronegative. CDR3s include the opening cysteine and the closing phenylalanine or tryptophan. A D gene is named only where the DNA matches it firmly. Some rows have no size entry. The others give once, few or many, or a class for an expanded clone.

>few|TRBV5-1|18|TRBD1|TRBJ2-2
CASSPGGGTGGFTGELFF
TGCGCCAGCAGTCCGGGCGGTGGAACAGGGGGCTTCACCGGGGAGCTGTTTTTT
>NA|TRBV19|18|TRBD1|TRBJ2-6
CASSTGQGASSGANVLTF
TGTGCCAGTAGTACCGGACAGGGGGCTTCGTCTGGGGCCAACGTCCTGACTTTC
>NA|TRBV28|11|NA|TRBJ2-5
CASSYQETQYF
TGTGCCAGCAGTTATCAGGAGACCCAGTACTTC
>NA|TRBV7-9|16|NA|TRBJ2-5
CASSSAGTPATETQYF
TGTGCCAGCAGCTCAGCCGGGACTCCGGCGACGGAGACCCAGTACTTC
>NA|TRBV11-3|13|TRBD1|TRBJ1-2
CASSPDRGPGYTF
TGTGCCAGCAGCCCCGACAGGGGGCCAGGCTACACCTTC
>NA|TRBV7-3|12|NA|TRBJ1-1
CASSWRHTEAFF
TGTGCCAGCAGCTGGCGGCACACTGAAGCTTTCTTT
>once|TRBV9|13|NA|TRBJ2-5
CASSLSAWETQYF
TGTGCCAGCAGCCTGAGTGCGTGGGAGACCCAGTACTTC
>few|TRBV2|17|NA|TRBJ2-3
CASSEEPVPTATDTQYF
TGTGCCAGCAGTGAAGAGCCGGTCCCGACAGCCACAGATACGCAGTATTTT
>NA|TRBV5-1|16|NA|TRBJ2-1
CASSLEGVSSYNEQFF
TGCGCCAGCAGCTTAGAGGGCGTTAGTTCCTACAATGAGCAGTTCTTC
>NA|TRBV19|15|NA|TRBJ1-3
CASRIRVEAPGTIYF
TGTGCCAGTCGTATCCGGGTGGAGGCCCCGGGCACCATATATTTT
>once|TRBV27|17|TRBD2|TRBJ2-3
CASLLISSGHSTDTQYF
TGTGCCAGCTTACTAATTTCTAGCGGCCATAGCACAGATACGCAGTATTTT
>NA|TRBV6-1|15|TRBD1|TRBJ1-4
CASSELGQGKEKLFF
TGTGCCAGCAGTGAATTGGGACAGGGAAAGGAAAAACTGTTTTTT
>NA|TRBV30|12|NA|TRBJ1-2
CAWSVWEYGYTF
TGTGCCTGGAGTGTATGGGAGTATGGCTACACCTTC
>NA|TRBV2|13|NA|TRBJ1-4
CASRGHGSEKLFF
TGTGCCAGCAGAGGACACGGTAGTGAAAAACTGTTTTTT
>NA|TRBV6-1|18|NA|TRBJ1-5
CASSGSVQGATLNQPQHF
TGTGCCAGCAGTGGATCGGTACAGGGCGCGACCCTCAATCAGCCCCAGCATTTT
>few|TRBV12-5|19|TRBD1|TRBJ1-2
CASGLDLPGQGSLDYGYTF
TGTGCTAGTGGTTTGGACCTTCCGGGACAGGGGTCGTTGGACTATGGCTACACCTTC
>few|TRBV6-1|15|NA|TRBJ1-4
CASRRTTATNEKLFF
TGTGCCAGCAGACGCACGACAGCAACTAATGAAAAACTGTTTTTT
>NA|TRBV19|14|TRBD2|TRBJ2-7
CASSKTSGNYEQYF
TGTGCCAGTAGCAAGACTAGCGGGAACTACGAGCAGTACTTC
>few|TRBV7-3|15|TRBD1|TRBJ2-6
CASSSTGVGANVLTF
TGTGCCAGCAGCTCAACAGGGGTCGGGGCCAACGTCCTGACTTTC
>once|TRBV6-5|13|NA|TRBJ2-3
CASSVSGLDTQYF
TGTGCCAGCAGCGTGAGCGGTTTGGATACGCAGTATTTT
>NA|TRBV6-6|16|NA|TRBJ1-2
CASSPGRGGRYYGYTF
TGTGCCAGCAGCCCGGGACGGGGAGGAAGGTACTATGGCTACACCTTC
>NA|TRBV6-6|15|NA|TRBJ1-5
CASSYLDIQNQPQHF
TGTGCCAGCAGTTACTTAGATATACAGAATCAGCCCCAGCATTTT